One sample yielded the 27 T cell receptor beta chains listed below, sequenced in a study of shared clonotypes between healthy human individuals. Terminally differentiated effector memory CD45RA+ cells were left out of the naive CD8 fraction, which was CD45RO-negative and positively selected for CCR7. Generated by immunoSEQ multiplex PCR, the TCRdb table keeps only in-frame clones and is missing some. Among about 2.1 million clones listed, around 93% were seen once. The material sequenced was naive CD8+ T cells from PBMCs. The receptors were gathered from a man younger than 35 in good health. Some clones in this sample may be carry-over from other donors' samples.

This chain joins TRBV11-2 and TRBJ2-5; no reliable D call. Trimming stripped 7 bases from V and 5 bases from J, with 17 bases between. The CDR3 length is 14 residues. The germline V gene encodes CDR1 SGHAT and CDR2 FQNNGV. CDR3 amino acids: CASTTRVIRETQYF. The CDR3 nucleotides are TGTGCCAGCACCACCCGTGTGATACGGGAGACCCAGTACTTC.

This chain links TRBV9 with TRBJ2-5, with TRBD2 as a possible D gene (6 bases). The CDR3 sequence is 16 residues long. Germline V gives CDR1 SGDLS, CDR2 YYNGEE. Trimming took off 0 bases at V and 0 bases at J, with 12 bases between the two ends. The CDR3 loop reads CASSVVPSVNQETQYF. The CDR3 DNA sequence: TGTGCCAGCAGCGTAGTCCCTAGCGTCAACCAAGAGACCCAGTACTTC.

The rearrangement uses TRBV7-9 and TRBJ1-5, with D uncertain. Trimming cost V 1 base and J 7 bases, with 5 bases left between them. The CDR3 length is 12 residues. Germline CDR1 SEHNR, CDR2 FQNEAQ (reference sequence). For the CDR3, the DNA is TGTGCCAGCAGCTTAGACAAGCAGCCCCAGCATTTT. Translating gives CASSLDKQPQHF.

The V call is TRBV11-2, the J call TRBJ2-7; D gene ambiguous. V lost 4 bases and J lost 2, with 6 bases in between. This CDR3 spans 12 amino acids. Germline V gives CDR1 SGHAT, CDR2 FQNNGV. The CDR3 sequence: CASSSPPYEQYF. CDR3 sequence (DNA): TGTGCCAGCAGCTCCCCCCCCTACGAGCAGTACTTC.

The chain is built from TRBV9 and TRBJ2-7; 8 bases map to TRBD1. The ends lost 0 bases at V and 6 bases at J; junction bases unmatched: 5. The germline gives CDR1 SGDLS, CDR2 YYNGEE. There are 14 residues in the CDR3. CDR3 bases: TGTGCCAGCAGCGTAGGGCAGGGGGCGGTCGAGCAGTACTTC. The encoded protein is CASSVGQGAVEQYF.

This chain connects TRBV6-5 to TRBJ2-7; D perhaps matches TRBD2 (6 bases). The CDR3 length is 15 residues. Trimming left V 5 bases short and J 5 bases short, with 19 bases between. Germline V gives CDR1 MNHEY, CDR2 SVGAGI. In DNA form, the CDR3 reads TGTGCCAGCAGTCTCCAGGGAGGTTGGGGTGACGAGCAGTACTTC. Its protein is CASSLQGGWGDEQYF.

The rearrangement joins TRBV7-2 to TRBJ2-2; 7 positions match TRBD1. Germline V gene sequence: CDR1 SGHTA, CDR2 FQGNSA. V dropped 3 bases and J dropped 8; count of bases not matched to a gene: 3. CDR3 size: 13 residues. In DNA, the CDR3 is TGTGCCAGCAGCTTCGACAGGGTGGGGGAGCTGTTTTTT. Its protein is CASSFDRVGELFF.

The rearrangement uses TRBV18 and TRBJ2-1; 8 nucleotides align to TRBD2. CDR1 KGHSH and CDR2 LQKENI come from the germline V gene. Losses at the gene ends were 6 bases for V and 1 base for J; bases not matched to a gene: 8. The CDR3 loop spans 16 amino acids. The chain's CDR3 is CASSLGTSVSYNEQFF. In DNA, the CDR3 is TGTGCCAGCTCCCTTGGGACTAGTGTATCCTACAATGAGCAGTTCTTC. The whole variable domain, remainder taken from reference TRBV18 and TRBJ2-1, is NAGVMQNPRHLVRRRGQEARLRCSPMKGHSHVYWYRQLPEEGLKFMVYLQKENIIDESGMPKERFSAEFPKEGPSILRIQQVVRGDSAAYFCASSLGTSVSYNEQFFGPGTRLTVL.

This clone turned up a few times. Other DNA sequences of this sample code for an identical CDR3. The chain is built from TRBV27 and TRBJ1-1; D may be TRBD1 (5 bases). This CDR3 contains 14 residues. Deletions cut 2 bases from V and 1 base from J, with 8 bases between. Germline CDR1 and CDR2: MNHEY and SMNVEV (reference sequence). The CDR3 loop is CASSLRGPNTEAFF. Written as DNA, the CDR3 is TGTGCCAGCAGTTTAAGGGGACCGAACACTGAAGCTTTCTTT.

The chain employs TRBV4-3 and TRBJ1-1, with 7 positions matching TRBD1. Germline lookup yields CDR1 LGHNA and CDR2 YSLEER. This CDR3 has 16 amino acids. The ends lost 6 bases at V and 3 bases at J; junction bases unmatched: 13. CDR3 sequence: CASRPAPGTVYTEAFF. The DNA for the CDR3 is TGCGCCAGCAGGCCCGCTCCGGGGACAGTGTACACTGAAGCTTTCTTT.

The chain combines TRBV7-8 with TRBJ2-7; D unclear. With 4 bases removed from V and 0 bases from J, the gap between germline ends came to 16 bases. Germline V gene data show CDR1 as SGHVS and CDR2 as FQNEAQ. This CDR3 has 16 amino acids. The chain's CDR3 is CASSYPEGHSSYEQYF. DNA of the CDR3: TGTGCCAGCAGCTACCCGGAAGGTCATAGCTCCTACGAGCAGTACTTC.

This clone was seen once. The rearrangement uses TRBV2 and TRBJ2-2, with D maybe TRBD1 (5 bases). The CDR3 has 13 residues. CDR1 is SNHLY, CDR2 FYNNEI, per germline. The V end was cut by 6 bases, the J end by 6 bases, with 11 bases between. This CDR3 reads CASRGLLAGELFF. CDR3 bases: TGTGCCAGCAGGGGGCTGTTGGCCGGGGAGCTGTTTTTT.

The chain joins TRBV28 to TRBJ1-1, with D maybe TRBD1 (5 bases). The CDR3 is made up of 15 amino acids. Germline values: CDR1 MDHEN, CDR2 SYDVKM. With 5 bases removed from V and 7 bases from J, the gap between germline ends came to 20 bases. CDR3 in amino acids: CASSLFLRGEDEAFF. For the CDR3, the DNA is TGTGCCAGCAGTCTATTCCTTAGGGGCGAAGATGAAGCTTTCTTT.

The chain employs TRBV7-9 and TRBJ2-1; D possibly corresponds to TRBD2 (6 bases). Germline V CDR1 and CDR2: SEHNR, FQNEAQ (reference sequence). Deletions cut 0 bases from V and 5 bases from J, with 14 bases between. The CDR3 is 16 amino acids. The CDR3 is CASSLAGGAMDNEQFF. DNA for the CDR3: TGTGCCAGCAGCTTAGCGGGCGGGGCAATGGACAATGAGCAGTTCTTC.

V gene TRBV7-8 combines with J gene TRBJ2-5, with 9 bases identical to TRBD2. Trimming at V came to 4 bases and at J to 4 bases, leaving 7 bases not matched to a gene. CDR3 length: 15 residues. Germline V CDR1 and CDR2: SGHVS, FQNEAQ. CDR3 in DNA: TGTGCCAGCAGCTCTGGGACTAGCAGTATAGAGACCCAGTACTTC. This gives the protein CASSSGTSSIETQYF.

J is TRBJ2-2 and V is TRBV30; a weak D match, TRBD2 (5 bases). This CDR3 region has 12 residues. Germline CDR1 and CDR2: GTSNPN and SVGIG (reference sequence). The V end was cut by 4 bases, the J end by 3 bases, with 6 bases between. The CDR3 loop reads CAWMRDTGELFF. The CDR3 DNA is TGTGCCTGGATGCGGGACACCGGGGAGCTGTTTTTT.

The V and J genes are TRBV11-1 and TRBJ2-7, with TRBD1 identical over 8 bases. The V and J ends lost 1 base and 4 bases, in that order; junction bases with no gene match: 3. Germline values: CDR1 SGHAT, CDR2 FQDESV (reference sequence). The CDR3 contains 14 residues. The CDR3 loop is CASSLVGTGYEQYF. The CDR3 DNA is TGTGCCAGCAGCTTAGTTGGGACAGGTTACGAGCAGTACTTC. The full variable domain, rest sourced from reference TRBV11-1 and TRBJ2-7, is EAEVAQSPRYKITEKSQAVAFWCDPISGHATLYWYRQILGQGPELLVQFQDESVVDDSQLPKDRFSAERLKGVDSTLKIQPAELGDSAMYLCASSLVGTGYEQYFGPGTRLTVT.

The chain is built from TRBV7-3 and TRBJ1-1; 8 bases fit TRBD1. V shed 4 bases, J shed 5 bases, and the junction held 6 bases outside the gene matches. The length of the CDR3 is 14 residues. Germline lookup yields CDR1 SGHTA and CDR2 FQGTGA. CDR3 region: CASSSDRGSTEAFF. CDR3 DNA: TGTGCCAGCAGCTCCGACAGGGGATCTACTGAAGCTTTCTTT.

CDR3 residues: CASSLALSAPGNEQFF. The CDR3 bases are TGTGCCAGCAGCTTAGCGCTCAGCGCTCCCGGCAATGAGCAGTTCTTC. The chain joins TRBV7-9 to TRBJ2-1; D call uncertain. The CDR3 is made up of 16 amino acids. Deletions cut 0 bases from V and 6 bases from J, with 15 bases between. Germline V gives CDR1 SEHNR, CDR2 FQNEAQ (reference sequence).

The rearrangement links TRBV13 to TRBJ1-5; D gene ambiguous. Trimming removed 5 bases from V and 4 bases from J, with 9 bases in between. CDR1 and CDR2 from the germline V gene are PRHDT and FYEKMQ (reference sequence). The CDR3 length is 13 residues. The CDR3: CASSRARNQPQHF. The CDR3 coding sequence is TGTGCCAGCAGCCGAGCAAGGAATCAGCCCCAGCATTTT.

CDR3 in amino acids: CASSLAPGASGNTIYF. Here the CDR3 DNA reads TGTGCCAGCAGCTTAGCGCCGGGGGCCTCTGGAAACACCATATATTTT. The gene calls are TRBV7-9 and TRBJ1-3, with D possibly TRBD1 on 6 matching bases. V dropped 0 bases and J dropped 0 bases, with 9 bases sitting between them. The CDR3 totals 16 residues. Germline lookup yields CDR1 SEHNR and CDR2 FQNEAQ (reference sequence).

The chain couples TRBV7-9 to TRBJ2-7; no definite D call. The CDR3 is made up of 13 amino acids. V was cut by 2 bases and J by 6 bases, with 11 bases left in between. Germline CDR1 SEHNR, CDR2 FQNEAQ (reference sequence). CDR3 DNA: TGTGCCAGCAGCTTAAGTCCCGATCGCGAGCAGTACTTC. Protein: CASSLSPDREQYF.

The V and J genes are TRBV9 and TRBJ2-7; D assignment may be TRBD1 or TRBD2 (6 bases each). The V gene's germline CDR1 is SGDLS and CDR2 YYNGEE. Trimming took off 6 bases at V and 6 bases at J, with 19 bases between the two ends. This CDR3 is built from 14 residues. CDR3 nucleotide sequence: TGTGCCAGCACCGAAGGGGGTGGGAGGAGCGAGCAGTACTTC. Residues: CASTEGGGRSEQYF.

The J gene is TRBJ2-1, the V gene TRBV27; 8 nucleotides agree with TRBD2. V was pared by 0 bases and J by 3 bases, with 10 bases of the junction left unmatched. The CDR3 consists of 18 residues. The V gene's germline CDR1 is MNHEY and CDR2 SMNVEV (reference sequence). CDR3 nucleotide sequence: TGTGCCAGCAGTTTATCGGGTCCAGCGGGAGCCCTCTACAATGAGCAGTTCTTC. The encoded protein is CASSLSGPAGALYNEQFF.

The rearrangement links TRBV5-1 to TRBJ2-7; 7 positions match TRBD2. Germline assignment: CDR1 SGHRS and CDR2 YFSETQ. Trimming cost V 3 bases and J 3 bases; bases outside gene matches: 3. This CDR3 is built from 13 residues. DNA of the CDR3: TGCGCCAGCAGCTCAGGACTAGTCTACGAGCAGTACTTC. This translates into CASSSGLVYEQYF. The whole variable domain, remainder taken from reference TRBV5-1 and TRBJ2-7, is KAGVTQTPRYLIKTRGQQVTLSCSPISGHRSVSWYQQTPGQGLQFLFEYFSETQRNKGNFPGRFSGRQFSNSRSEMNVSTLELGDSALYLCASSSGLVYEQYFGPGTRLTVT.

This clone occurred once. CDR3 nucleotide sequence: TGTGCCAGCAGTTTATGGGGAGGACGGGAGGCCGAGCAGTACTTC. This gives the protein CASSLWGGREAEQYF. The rearrangement uses TRBV28 and TRBJ2-7; 7 nucleotides line up with TRBD2. J lost 6 bases, V lost 0 bases, and 8 bases had no gene match. CDR3 length equals 15 residues. CDR1 and CDR2 from the germline V gene are MDHEN and SYDVKM.

The chain employs TRBV14 and TRBJ2-1, with 14 bases identical to TRBD2. Per germline, CDR1 SGHDN and CDR2 FVKESK. Unmatched junction bases numbered 6, after V lost 4 bases and J lost 7 bases. The CDR3 is 16 residues long. The CDR3 DNA follows: TGTGCCAGCAGCCGCAGACTAGCGGGAGGGGGGAATGAGCAGTTCTTC. It encodes CASSRRLAGGGNEQFF.